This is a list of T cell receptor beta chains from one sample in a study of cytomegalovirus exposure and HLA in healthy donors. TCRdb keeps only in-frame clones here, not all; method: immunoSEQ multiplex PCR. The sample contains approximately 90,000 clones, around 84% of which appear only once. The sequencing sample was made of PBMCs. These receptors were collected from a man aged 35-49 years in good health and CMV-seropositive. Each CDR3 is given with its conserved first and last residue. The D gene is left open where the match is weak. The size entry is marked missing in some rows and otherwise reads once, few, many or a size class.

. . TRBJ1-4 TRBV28 TGTGCCAGCACAGGCCCCTCGGGGGGTAATGAAAAACTGTTTTTT CASTGPSGGNEKLFF
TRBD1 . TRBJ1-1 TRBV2 TGTGCCAGCAGTGACGCAGGGGGCTACACTGAAGCTTTCTTT CASSDAGGYTEAFF
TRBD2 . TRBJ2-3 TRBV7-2 TGTGCCAGCAGCTTAAGGGCTAGCGGGGGCGAGTCACGCACAGATACGCAGTATTTT CASSLRASGGESRTDTQYF
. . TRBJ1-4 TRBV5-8 TGTGCCAGCAGCTTAAAAACAGGGATGGCTAATGAAAAACTGTTTTTT CASSLKTGMANEKLFF
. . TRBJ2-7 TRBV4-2 TGTGCCAGCAGCCAGGGGGCTCTAACCTCCAGCTCCTACGAGCAGTACTTC CASSQGALTSSSYEQYF
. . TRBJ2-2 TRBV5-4 TGTGCCAGCAGCCCGAGGGGGACTACGAACACCGGGGAGCTGTTTTTT CASSPRGTTNTGELFF
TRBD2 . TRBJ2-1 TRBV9 TGTGCCAGCAGCGTAGCTAGCGGGAGGGGGGATGAGCAGTTCTTC CASSVASGRGDEQFF
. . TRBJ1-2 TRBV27 TGTGCCAGCAGTCCGCGGGGGCAGGACTATGGCTACACCTTC CASSPRGQDYGYTF
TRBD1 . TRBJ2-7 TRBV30 TGTGCCTGGAGTAGACAGGGGCTATACGAGCAGTACTTC CAWSRQGLYEQYF
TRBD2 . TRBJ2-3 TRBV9 TGTGCCAGCAGCGTCGGACTAGCGTCGACAGATACGCAGTATTTT CASSVGLASTDTQYF
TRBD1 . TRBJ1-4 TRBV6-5 TGTGCCAGCAGCCGGACGCCAGGGGGTGAAAAACTGTTTTTT CASSRTPGGEKLFF
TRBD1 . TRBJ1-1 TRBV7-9 TGTGCCAGCAGCCGACCACAGGGGTGGAACACTGAAGCTTTCTTT CASSRPQGWNTEAFF
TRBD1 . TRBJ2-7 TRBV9 TGTGCCAGCAGCGTCGGACAGGCATCCTACGAGCAGTACTTC CASSVGQASYEQYF
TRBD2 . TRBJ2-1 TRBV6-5 TGTGCCAGCAGCCCTCTAGCGGCCTACAATGAGCAGTTCTTC CASSPLAAYNEQFF
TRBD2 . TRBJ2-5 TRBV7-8 TGTGCCAGCAGCACGGGACTAGTGGAGACCCAGTACTTC CASSTGLVETQYF
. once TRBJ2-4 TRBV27 TGTGCCAGCAGGGGAGGAGGATTCGCCAAAAACATTCAGTACTTC CASRGGGFAKNIQYF
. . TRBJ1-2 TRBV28 TGTGCCAGCAGTTCAGGCAGGAGGCATGGCTACACCTTC CASSSGRRHGYTF
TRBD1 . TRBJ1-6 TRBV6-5 TGTGCCAGCAGTTGGTCAGGACAGGGTTATTCACCCCTCCACTTT CASSWSGQGYSPLHF
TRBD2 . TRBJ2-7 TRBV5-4 TGTGCCAGCAGCCCCAGCGGGGGGGCCGAGCAGTACTTC CASSPSGGAEQYF
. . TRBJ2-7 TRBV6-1 TGTGCCGGGGCTAGGGACTCACTAGCCTACGAGCAGTACTTC CAGARDSLAYEQYF
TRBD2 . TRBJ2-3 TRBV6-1 TGTGCCAGCAGCGGAACTAGCGGGGGGTGGAATACGCAGTATTTT CASSGTSGGWNTQYF
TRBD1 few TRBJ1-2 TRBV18 TGTGCCAGCTCACCACTGGGACAGGGGAACTATGGCTACACCTTC CASSPLGQGNYGYTF
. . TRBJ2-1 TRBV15 TGTGCCACCAGCAGAGTGCGCGGCAGCTCCTACAATGAGCAGTTCTTC CATSRVRGSSYNEQFF
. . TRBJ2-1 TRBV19 TGTGCCAGTAGAGGCGGGACGCGCTACAATGAGCAGTTCTTC CASRGGTRYNEQFF
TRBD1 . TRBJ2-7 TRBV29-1 TGCAGCGTCGCAGGGGGCCTAGGCACCTACGAGCAGTACTTC CSVAGGLGTYEQYF
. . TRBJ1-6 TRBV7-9 TGTGCCAGCAGCTTAGAAAGCAATTCACCCCTCCACTTT CASSLESNSPLHF
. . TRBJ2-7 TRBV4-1 TGCGCCAGCAGCCAAGGTCCCAAGGCTAGCAAGGACTCCGAGCAGTACTTC CASSQGPKASKDSEQYF
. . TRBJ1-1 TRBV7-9 TGTGCCAGCGGCGATCCGCGGGGGAACACTGAAGCTTTCTTT CASGDPRGNTEAFF
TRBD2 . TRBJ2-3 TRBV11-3 TGTGCCAGCAGTTCCCGCATAGGACTAGCGGGGGAGGAACGGACAGATACGCAGTATTTT CASSSRIGLAGEERTDTQYF
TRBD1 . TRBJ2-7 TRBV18 TGTGCCAGCTCACCACGGACAGGGTTGGCCTACGAGCAGTACTTC CASSPRTGLAYEQYF
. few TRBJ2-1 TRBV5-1 TGCGCCACCACGGAAGGACTGAGCTCCTACAATGAGCAGTTCTTC CATTEGLSSYNEQFF
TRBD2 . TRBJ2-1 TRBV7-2 TGTGCCAGCAGGTGGACTAGCGGGAACAATGAGCAGTTCTTC CASRWTSGNNEQFF
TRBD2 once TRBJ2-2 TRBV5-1 TGCGCCAGCAGCCCCCGGCCGGCTAGCGGGGGGGCCAGTCACGGGGAGCTGTTTTTT CASSPRPASGGASHGELFF
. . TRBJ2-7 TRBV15 TGTGCCACCAGCGCGCCTTCTGGCAGGGTAAGCTCCTACGAGCAGTACTTC CATSAPSGRVSSYEQYF
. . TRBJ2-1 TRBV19 TGTGCCAGTAGTATAGACTCGGACTGGATTAATGAGCAGTTCTTC CASSIDSDWINEQFF
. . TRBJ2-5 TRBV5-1 TGCGCCAGCAGCTTTCCCTCCGGGAACCAAGAGACCCAGTACTTC CASSFPSGNQETQYF
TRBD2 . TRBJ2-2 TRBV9 TGTGCCAGCAGCGTAGGAATAGCGGGGGTTAACACCGGGGAGCTGTTTTTT CASSVGIAGVNTGELFF
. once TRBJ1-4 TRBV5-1 TGCGCCAGCAGCTTGGGGGCAGTGTTTAATGAAAAACTGTTTTTT CASSLGAVFNEKLFF
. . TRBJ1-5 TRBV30 TGTGCCTGGAGTGACCACTACCAAAATAGCAATCAGCCCCAGCATTTT CAWSDHYQNSNQPQHF
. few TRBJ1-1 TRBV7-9 TGTGCCAGCAGCTTGCCAGGGGTAATTCCTGAAGCTTTCTTT CASSLPGVIPEAFF
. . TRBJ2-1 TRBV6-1 TGTGCCAGCAGTGAAGCGCTTCGGGGGTCCAACTACAATGAGCAGTTCTTC CASSEALRGSNYNEQFF
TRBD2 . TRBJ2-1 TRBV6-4 TGTGCCAGCAGTGACTCGACTAGCGGGAGCAACGAGCAGTTCTTC CASSDSTSGSNEQFF
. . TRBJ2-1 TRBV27 TGTGCCAGCAGTTTTTTATCGACTGCGCACAATGAGCAGTTCTTC CASSFLSTAHNEQFF
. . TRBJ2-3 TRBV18 TGTGCCAGCTCACCCCCTTCCTTAGATACGCAGTATTTT CASSPPSLDTQYF
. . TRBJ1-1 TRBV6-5 TGTGCCAGCAGCTGGACGGACAAGAACACTGAAGCTTTCTTT CASSWTDKNTEAFF
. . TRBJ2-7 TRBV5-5 TGTGCCAGCAGCTTTAGAGGGTACGACGAGCAGTACTTC CASSFRGYDEQYF
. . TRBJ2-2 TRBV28 TGTGCTAGCAGTTTATGGATACAGGCTGCCGGGGAGCTGTTTTTT CASSLWIQAAGELFF